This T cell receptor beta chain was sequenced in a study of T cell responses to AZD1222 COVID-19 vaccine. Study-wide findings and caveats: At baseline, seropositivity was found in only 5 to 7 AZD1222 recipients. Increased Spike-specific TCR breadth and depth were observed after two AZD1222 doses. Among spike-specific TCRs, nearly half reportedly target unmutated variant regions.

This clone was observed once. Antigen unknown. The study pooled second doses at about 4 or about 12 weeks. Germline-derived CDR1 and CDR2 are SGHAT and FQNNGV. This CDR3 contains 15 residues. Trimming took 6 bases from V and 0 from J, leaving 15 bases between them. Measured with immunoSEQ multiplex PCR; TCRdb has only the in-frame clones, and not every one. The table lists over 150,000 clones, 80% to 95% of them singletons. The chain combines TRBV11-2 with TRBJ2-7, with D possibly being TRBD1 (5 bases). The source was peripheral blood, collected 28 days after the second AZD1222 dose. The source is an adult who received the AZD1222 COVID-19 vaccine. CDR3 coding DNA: TGTGCCAGCAGGCCACCCAGGGAAAGCTCCTACGAGCAGTACTTC. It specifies CASRPPRESSYEQYF. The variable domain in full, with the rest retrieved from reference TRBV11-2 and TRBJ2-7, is EAGVAQSPRYKIIEKRQSVAFWCNPISGHATLYWYQQILGQGPKLLIQFQNNGVVDDSQLPKDRFSAERLKGVDSTLKIQPAKLEDSAVYLCASRPPRESSYEQYFGPGTRLTVT.